The 30 T cell receptor beta chains listed next were all sequenced from one sample in a study of tumor and adjacent non-tumor tissue in lung cancer. The template was RNA from unsorted bulk tissue. More than 3 cm separated this lung sample from the edge of the tumor. A modified ARM-PCR protocol with three rounds of nested PCR amplified TCRbeta. A single record per CDR3 protein comes from TCRdb applying MiXCR to the multiplex PCR reads. The sample lists 98,000 or so distinct CDR3 sequences, about 80% occurring once. The sequencing sample was made of distant non-tumor lung tissue. These receptors all stem from a man aged 60 to 69 with small cell lung cancer.

J is TRBJ2-1 and V is TRBV29-1; 10 bases are a match to TRBD2. The germline gives CDR1 SQVTM, CDR2 ANQGSEA. The CDR3 covers 14 residues. The CDR3 DNA sequence: TGCAATGTTATGTCTAGCGGGAGAAACAATGAGCAGTTCTTC. It specifies CNVMSSGRNNEQFF.

Worth noting for this clonotype: Its ends do not fully match the called genes, so a read error is possible. This chain joins TRBV4-1 and TRBJ2-1; no firm D call. Germline V CDR1 and CDR2: MGHRA, YSYEKL. CDR3 length: 16 amino acids. The CDR3 DNA follows: TGCGCCAGCAGCCAAAGAAGTCAGACTGTAATGAATGAGGAGTTCTTC. Its translation is CASSQRSQTVMNEEFF.

Judged by abundance, this clonotype is medium-sized (0.01 to 0.1%). This chain links TRBV6-2 or TRBV6-3 with TRBJ2-7; D might be TRBD1 (5 bases). CDR1 is MNHEY and CDR2 is SVGEGT in the germline V gene. There are 13 residues in the CDR3. V shed 2 bases and J shed 0 bases, with 5 bases lying between them. The CDR3 DNA reads as TGTGCCAGCAGTTACGACAGCTCCTACGAGCAGTACGTC. It encodes CASSYDSSYEQYV.

This clonotype has a single count. One end of the junction is discordant with germline, which a read error may explain. The chain joins TRBV4-2 to TRBJ2-2; D is undetermined. From germline, CDR1 is LGHNA and CDR2 YNFKEQ. This CDR3 is built from 15 residues. The CDR3 loop is CASSLPGPNTGELFF. Written as DNA, the CDR3 is TGTGCCAGTAGCCTGCCTGGACCGAACACCGGGGAGCTGTTTTTT.

V and J are TRBV12-3 or TRBV12-4 and TRBJ2-1; 8 bases agree with TRBD2. The CDR3 loop spans 15 amino acids. CDR3: CVSRRTSGPYNEQFF. For the CDR3, the DNA is TGTGTCAGTAGGCGCACTAGCGGCCCCTACAATGAGCAGTTCTTC.

Concerning this clonotype: The junction departs from germline at one end; a sequencing error may be responsible. The V call is TRBV29-1, the J call TRBJ2-3, with a possible D match to TRBD2 (6 bases). The CDR3 covers 13 residues. Germline V gene sequence: CDR1 SQVTM, CDR2 ANQGSEA. CDR3 in amino acids: CSVEGSGTDSQYF. In DNA form, the CDR3 reads TGCAGTGTTGAAGGTAGCGGCACAGATTCGCAGTATTTT.

On this clonotype itself: Germline and junction disagree at one end, which may indicate a read error. V and J are TRBV24-1 and TRBJ2-1; 8 bases line up with TRBD1. This CDR3 is built from 17 residues. The germline V gene has CDR1 KGHDR and CDR2 SFDVKD. This CDR3 reads CATSDRYTGTGYNGQFF. The CDR3, as DNA: TGTGCCACCAGTGATCGTTATACCGGGACAGGTTACAATGGGCAGTTCTTC.

This clonotype came up a few times. The chain combines TRBV6-6 with TRBJ2-7; weak D call: TRBD1 (6 bases). V lost 4 bases and J 6 bases, leaving 10 bases between the germline ends. This CDR3 region has 12 residues. The germline gives CDR1 MNHNY, CDR2 SVGAGI (reference sequence). CDR3 sequence reads: CASSLTGSEQYV. CDR3 DNA sequence: TGTGCCAGCAGTTTGACAGGTTCCGAGCAGTACGTC.

On this clonotype: An end of the junction differs from the germline gene, which may be a read error. This chain links TRBV5-5 with TRBJ2-1; 7 nucleotides line up with TRBD2. The germline V gene has CDR1 SGHKS and CDR2 YYEKEE (reference sequence). The CDR3 extends over 18 amino acids. As DNA, the CDR3 is TGTGCCAGCAGCTTGGAAGGGCTAGCGGTGGGCTCCTACAATGAGCAATTGTTC. This translates into CASSLEGLAVGSYNEQLF.

Remarks on this clonotype: A read error may be the cause here, since a much bigger clone is one base away. The chain employs TRBV6-2 or TRBV6-3 and TRBJ2-7; D is unclear. The CDR3 spans 16 residues. Germline V gives CDR1 MNHEY, CDR2 SVGEGT. The CDR3 region has the DNA TGTGTCAGCAGTCTGATTTCGAAGGGTCCGCCCTACGAGCAGTACTTC. This translates into CVSSLISKGPPYEQYF.

On this clonotype itself: A much larger clonotype is one base distant, so this may be a read error. This sequence joins TRBV5-1 and TRBJ2-1, with no clear D. Between the trimmed V and J ends, which lost 6 bases and 0 bases, there was a span of 16 bases. Germline V gives CDR1 SGHRS, CDR2 YFSETQ. The CDR3 has 16 residues. The CDR3 nucleotides read TGCGCCAGCAACTCCATGGGCGGATACTCCTACAATGAGCAGTTCTTC. Amino acids: CASNSMGGYSYNEQFF.

This clonotype was detected a few times. The chain couples TRBV7-9 to TRBJ1-3; possible D gene TRBD1, 6 bases. V lost 6 bases, J lost 4 bases, and 16 bases lay in between. The V gene's germline CDR1 is SEHNR and CDR2 FQNEAQ (reference sequence). The CDR3 is 15 residues long. In nucleotides, the CDR3 is TGTGCCAGCAGTTCTGGTGGGACAAAAGGAAACACCATATATTTT. It is translated as CASSSGGTKGNTIYF.

This clonotype was found many times. The CDR3 sequence: CASSRQGGEQFF. As DNA, the CDR3 is TGTGCCAGCAGTCGACAGGGCGGTGAGCAGTTCTTC. The chain joins TRBV12-3 or TRBV12-4 to TRBJ2-1; 7 positions match TRBD1. The CDR3 consists of 12 residues. The V and J ends lost 5 bases and 9 bases, in that order; junction bases with no gene match: 4.

A note on this clonotype: At one end the junction does not follow the germline gene, possibly because of a read error. The CDR3 bases are TGTGCCAACAGCCCTGGGACTAGCGGGACCCCTCGGGCAGATACGCAGTATTTT. It is translated as CANSPGTSGTPRADTQYF. The chain is built from TRBV5-4 and TRBJ2-3; 13 bases match TRBD2. The CDR3 is 18 amino acids. In germline, CDR1 is SGHNT, CDR2 YYREEE (reference sequence). Full variable domain (remainder filled in from reference TRBV5-4 and TRBJ2-3): ETGVTQSPTHLIKTRGQQVTLRCSSQSGHNTVSWYQQALGQGPQFIFQYYREEENGRGNFPPRFSGLQFPNYSSELNVNALELDDSALYLCANSPGTSGTPRADTQYFGPGTRLTVL.

As concerns this clonotype: A much larger clone lies a single base off, so this may be a read error. This chain's CDR3 is CVSSPRSLTSGSGEQFF. CDR3 DNA sequence: TGTGTCAGCAGCCCTCGGAGCCTGACTAGCGGGAGTGGTGAGCAGTTCTTC. The chain links TRBV4-2 to TRBJ2-1, with 12 bases lining up with TRBD2. This CDR3 is built from 17 residues. Germline V CDR1 and CDR2: LGHNA, YNFKEQ.

The CDR3 DNA sequence: TGTGCCAGCAATTCTGCCCAGGGGCTGGCTGGCTACACCTTC. It is translated as CASNSAQGLAGYTF. V usage is TRBV2 and J usage is TRBJ1-2; D is perhaps TRBD1 (6 bases). Per the germline V gene, CDR1 is SNHLY and CDR2 is FYNNEI. The CDR3 consists of 14 residues. The V end lost 7 bases, the J end lost 7 bases, and 19 bases lay between the germline ends.

Remarks on this clonotype: Its ends do not fully match the called genes, so a read error is possible. The rearrangement joins TRBV11-2 to TRBJ2-5; D ambiguous. This CDR3 comprises 11 residues. CDR1 SGHAT and CDR2 FQNNGV come from the germline V gene. Here the CDR3 DNA reads TGTGCCAGGAGTCAGGCGGAGACCCAGTATTTC. It is translated as CARSQAETQYF.

The rearrangement links TRBV6-1 to TRBJ2-1; D is ambiguous. This CDR3 is built from 13 residues. The germline gives CDR1 MNHNS, CDR2 SASEGT. Between the trimmed V and J ends, which lost 10 bases and 9 bases, there was a span of 19 bases. The CDR3 DNA reads as TGTGCCACCCAACAGAGCTCCTATATTGAGCAGTTCTTC. It is translated as CATQQSSYIEQFF.

About this clonotype itself: Germline is not matched at one junction end, which may reflect a read error. The genes are TRBV6-5 and TRBJ2-7; D is tentatively TRBD1 or TRBD2 (5 bases each). There are 14 residues in the CDR3. Germline lookup yields CDR1 MNHEY and CDR2 SVGAGI. The CDR3 region is CANSPWGRRSEQYF. The CDR3 DNA reads as TGTGCCAACAGTCCCTGGGGCAGGAGGAGCGAGCAGTACTTC.

The rearrangement uses TRBV19 and TRBJ1-5, with a tentative D call TRBD1 (5 bases). CDR1 and CDR2 (germline): LNHDA, SQIVND (reference sequence). The CDR3 contains 15 residues. The V end lost 7 bases, the J end lost 2 bases, and 15 bases lay between the germline ends. DNA of the CDR3: TGTGCCAGTAATAAAAGAGGGGATGGCAATCAGCCCCAGCATTTT. Its protein product is CASNKRGDGNQPQHF. The entire variable domain, with the rest obtained from reference TRBV19 and TRBJ1-5, is as follows: DGGITQSPKYLFRKEGQNVTLSCEQNLNHDAMYWYRQDPGQGLRLIYYSQIVNDFQKGDIAEGYSVSREKKESFPLTVTSAQKNPTAFYLCASNKRGDGNQPQHFGDGTRLSIL.

On this clonotype: A read error may account for a junction end that differs from germline. V and J are TRBV12-3 or TRBV12-4 and TRBJ2-1; D might be TRBD1 or TRBD2, each matching 5 bases. CDR3 length: 14 residues. The CDR3 DNA reads as TGTGCCAGTAGCCAGAGGGGCGGCTACAATGAGCAGCTCTTC. Translation: CASSQRGGYNEQLF.

The chain couples TRBV2 to TRBJ1-1; D remains ambiguous. The ends were cut back, 5 bases at V and 4 bases at J, with 17 bases in the middle. The CDR3 has 15 amino acids. Germline V gene lookup returns CDR1 SNHLY and CDR2 FYNNEI. CDR3 nucleotide sequence: TGTGCCAGCAGTAAAACGCTCGGGGAGGGCACTGAAGCTTTCTTT. Protein product: CASSKTLGEGTEAFF.

The DNA of the CDR3 is TGCAGTGCTAGAGATCGAGGCTATGTCTATACCTTC. The encoded protein is CSARDRGYVYTF. V gene TRBV20-1 combines with J gene TRBJ1-2, with unresolved D. The CDR3 is made up of 12 amino acids. Looked up from germline, CDR1 is DFQATT and CDR2 is SNEGSKA (reference sequence). Trimming cost V 0 bases and J 14 bases, with 16 bases left between them.

V gene TRBV7-9 combines with J gene TRBJ1-2; no clear D. The CDR3 runs to 12 residues. The germline gives CDR1 SEHNR, CDR2 FQNEAQ (reference sequence). Trimming left V 5 bases short and J 14 bases short, with 18 bases between. CDR3 amino acids: CASSSTRYAYTF. CDR3 sequence (DNA): TGTGCCAGCAGCAGTACCCGATATGCCTATACCTTC.

Turning to this clonotype: The junction departs from the called germline gene at one end, perhaps through a read error. This rearrangement joins TRBV7-8 to TRBJ2-5; 8 positions match TRBD2. This CDR3 is built from 14 residues. Germline CDR1 is SGHVS and CDR2 is FQNEAQ. CDR3 nucleotides: TGTGCCAGCAACTTATCGACTAGCGCAGAGACCCAGTACTTC. Amino acids: CASNLSTSAETQYF.

This chain uses TRBV29-1 with TRBJ2-5; D remains unclear. Trimming removed 3 bases at V and 5 bases at J, with 10 bases between. The CDR3 is 12 amino acids. Germline CDR1 reads SQVTM; CDR2 reads ANQGSEA. The CDR3 region is CSVEPLGETQYF. Here the CDR3 DNA reads TGCAGCGTTGAGCCACTTGGTGAGACCCAGTACTTC.

This clonotype was recorded once. No conserved phenylalanine or tryptophan is present at the end of the CDR3, so a read error is the likely explanation. The V and J genes are TRBV7-9 and TRBJ1-1; 10 nucleotides line up with TRBD1. J gave up 8 bases and V 5 bases, and 11 bases lay outside the gene matches. Germline lookup yields CDR1 SEHNR and CDR2 FQNEAQ (reference sequence). The CDR3 runs 15 residues. The CDR3 sequence is CASSVLDRGFLEAFL. CDR3 nucleotides: TGTGCCAGCAGCGTACTGGACAGGGGGTTTCTCGAAGCTTTCTTA.

With regard to this clonotype: A much larger clonotype is one base distant, so this may be a read error. This chain uses TRBV5-1 with TRBJ1-4; tentatively, D is TRBD1 (5 bases). Germline CDR1 and CDR2: SGHRS and YFSETQ. CDR3 length equals 13 residues. With 5 bases removed from V and 8 bases from J, the gap between germline ends came to 13 bases. The CDR3 here is CASRKGPSEKLFF. The CDR3 nucleotides read TGCGCCAGCAGGAAGGGACCCTCGGAAAAACTGTTTTTT.

This chain joins TRBV11-3 and TRBJ2-2, with a possible D match to TRBD2 (6 bases). The CDR3 sequence is 15 residues long. Trimming removed 4 bases from V and 9 bases from J, with 18 bases in between. Germline lookup yields CDR1 SGHNT and CDR2 YENEEA. CDR3 sequence reads: CASSYGSGGIRELFF. CDR3 DNA sequence: TGTGCCAGCAGCTACGGTAGCGGAGGGATCAGGGAGCTGTTTTTT.

For this clonotype: Its ends do not fully match the called genes, so a read error is possible. The V call is TRBV29-1, the J call TRBJ2-1; 7 nucleotides match TRBD2. The CDR3 totals 15 residues. Per the germline V gene, CDR1 is SQVTM and CDR2 is ANQGSEA. CDR3 in amino acids: CSVDLAVVVSNVQFF. The CDR3 nucleotides are TGCAGCGTGGATCTAGCGGTAGTAGTAAGTAATGTGCAGTTCTTC.